The rows below give T cell receptor beta chains drawn from one sample of a study of shared clonotypes between healthy human individuals. Repertoires were generated with immunoSEQ multiplex PCR, while TCRdb's copy carries only in-frame clones and drops some. The sample comprises roughly 400,000 clones, 96% of which are singletons, and more than 0.3% rests with the top ten. The specimen was memory CD8+ T cells sorted from blood. The source of these receptors is a man aged 25-45 years in good health. Both conserved end residues are part of each CDR3. The order of the fields is D gene, clone size, J gene, V gene, CDR3 protein, CDR3 DNA. D genes are given only for firm matches. A clone size is listed for some rows: how often the clone was seen (once, few, many), or a class if it is expanded.

D: TRBD2
size: .
J: TRBJ2-2
V: TRBV4-1
CDR3: CASSQRTSGSLPNTGELFF
DNA: TGCGCCAGCAGCCAACGGACTAGCGGGAGCCTTCCGAACACCGGGGAGCTGTTTTTT

D: .
size: .
J: TRBJ2-7
V: TRBV18
CDR3: CASSVRLALVKEQYF
DNA: TGTGCCAGCTCAGTTCGGCTAGCGTTAGTTAAGGAGCAGTACTTC

D: .
size: .
J: TRBJ2-7
V: TRBV28
CDR3: CASRGPVLYEQYF
DNA: TGTGCCAGCAGAGGGCCAGTCCTCTACGAGCAGTACTTC

D: TRBD2
size: .
J: TRBJ2-3
V: TRBV5-1
CDR3: CASSLAAGADTQYF
DNA: TGCGCCAGCAGCTTGGCAGCGGGAGCAGATACGCAGTATTTT

D: TRBD1
size: .
J: TRBJ2-7
V: TRBV5-1
CDR3: CASSLTGAFSYEQYF
DNA: TGCGCCAGCAGCTTGACAGGGGCTTTTAGCTACGAGCAGTACTTC

D: .
size: .
J: TRBJ2-3
V: TRBV7-8
CDR3: CASSLGARRWYFGSTDTQYF
DNA: TGTGCCAGCAGCTTAGGAGCTCGTAGGTGGTATTTCGGTAGCACAGATACGCAGTATTTT

D: TRBD2
size: .
J: TRBJ2-7
V: TRBV19
CDR3: CASSGIGRGTYEQYF
DNA: TGTGCCAGTAGCGGGATCGGGCGGGGGACCTACGAGCAGTACTTC

D: .
size: .
J: TRBJ2-2
V: TRBV5-1
CDR3: CASSLSQVLTTGELFF
DNA: TGCGCCAGCAGCTTGTCACAGGTGTTGACCACCGGGGAGCTGTTTTTT

D: .
size: .
J: TRBJ2-7
V: TRBV28
CDR3: CASSPDTAGYYEQYF
DNA: TGTGCCAGCAGCCCCGATACAGCCGGTTACTACGAGCAGTACTTC

D: .
size: .
J: TRBJ2-7
V: TRBV5-1
CDR3: CASSLVAVSYEQYF
DNA: TGCGCCAGCAGCTTGGTAGCAGTCTCCTACGAGCAGTACTTC

D: TRBD2
size: once
J: TRBJ2-5
V: TRBV5-1
CDR3: CASSLVAGVGETQYF
DNA: TGCGCCAGCAGCTTGGTAGCGGGAGTGGGAGAGACCCAGTACTTC

D: TRBD1
size: .
J: TRBJ1-4
V: TRBV25-1
CDR3: CASSAQGLREKLFF
DNA: TGTGCCAGCAGTGCACAGGGGCTTCGTGAAAAACTGTTTTTT

D: .
size: .
J: TRBJ2-7
V: TRBV27
CDR3: CASSVSRGLSYEQYF
DNA: TGTGCCAGCAGTGTAAGCAGGGGACTCTCCTACGAGCAGTACTTC

D: .
size: .
J: TRBJ2-7
V: TRBV5-1
CDR3: CASSLSTGRTSYEQYF
DNA: TGCGCCAGCAGCTTGAGTACCGGCCGAACCTCCTACGAGCAGTACTTC